Shown below are 25 T cell receptor beta chains from a single sample sequenced in a study of cytomegalovirus exposure and HLA in healthy donors. PCR employed 60 Vbeta and 13 Jbeta primers. Some clones are missing from TCRdb's copy, which holds only in-frame ones; the method was immunoSEQ multiplex PCR. The sample lists about 110,000 clones, roughly three quarters occurring once. Sequencing input: PBMCs. Source of these receptors: a woman aged 18-35 years in good health and CMV-seropositive.

This sequence joins TRBV5-1 and TRBJ1-3, with D uncertain. Germline V gives CDR1 SGHRS, CDR2 YFSETQ. V lost 3 bases and J lost 4, with 8 bases in between. There are 13 residues in the CDR3. CDR3 loop: CASSSVRGNTIYF. Written as DNA, the CDR3 is TGCGCCAGCAGCTCGGTCCGCGGAAACACCATATATTTT.

V gene TRBV10-3 combines with J gene TRBJ2-1, with TRBD2 identical over 7 bases. Looked up from germline, CDR1 is ENHRY and CDR2 is SYGVKD. The CDR3 contains 11 residues. The V gene end was trimmed by 8 bases and the J gene end by 10 bases; junction bases not matched to a gene: 5. This CDR3 reads CAISSGEEQFF. CDR3 in DNA: TGTGCCATCTCCAGCGGGGAAGAGCAGTTCTTC.

This clone showed up just a few times. The rearrangement links TRBV27 to TRBJ1-2; TRBD1 is a possible D gene (5 bases). V was trimmed by 1 base and J by 8 bases, leaving 17 bases between them. The CDR3 sequence is 15 residues long. Germline loops: CDR1 MNHEY, CDR2 SMNVEV (reference sequence). The CDR3 DNA is TGTGCCAGCAGTTTATTTGGGACTCCCACCGGGGGCTACACCTTC. Translated: CASSLFGTPTGGYTF.

A few counts support this clone. One junction end does not reproduce the germline sequence, and a read error may be involved. V and J are TRBV5-6 and TRBJ2-3; 13 bases line up with TRBD2. CDR1 is SGHDT, CDR2 YYEEEE, per germline. The CDR3 sequence is 17 residues long. CDR3 DNA: TGTGTCAGCAGCTTGACCGGACTAGCGGGGGCCACAGATACGCAGTATTTT. Protein product: CVSSLTGLAGATDTQYF.

Details on this clone: At one of its ends the junction is not consistent with the germline gene, which may arise from a read error. This chain joins TRBV6-8 and TRBJ1-5; TRBD1 matches 9 bases. Per germline, CDR1 MNHGY and CDR2 SAAAGT. CDR3 length: 18 amino acids. The CDR3 region has the DNA TGTGCCATCAGTTACGAGAGGGCACAGGGGGCGCCCAATCAGCCCCAGCATTTT. Encoded protein: CAISYERAQGAPNQPQHF.

The chain combines TRBV4-1 with TRBJ2-6, with TRBD1 as a possible D gene (8 bases). Trimming stripped 5 bases from V and 0 bases from J, with 14 bases between. Germline-derived CDR1 and CDR2 are MGHRA and YSYEKL. The CDR3 contains 17 residues. The CDR3 DNA follows: TGCGCCAGCAGCTTACAGGGGGGGGGCTCTGGGGCCAACGTCCTGACTTTC. Amino acids: CASSLQGGGSGANVLTF.

The J gene is TRBJ2-7, the V gene TRBV2; 13 bases agree with TRBD2. CDR1 is SNHLY, CDR2 FYNNEI, per germline. Trimming at V came to 6 bases and at J to 4 bases, leaving 9 bases not matched to a gene. The CDR3 is made up of 16 amino acids. CDR3 loop: CASSGTSGKVRYEQYF. The CDR3 DNA reads as TGTGCCAGCAGCGGGACTAGCGGGAAAGTCCGATACGAGCAGTACTTC. Together with reference TRBV2 and TRBJ2-7, the CDR3 gives the full variable domain: EPEVTQTPSHQVTQMGQEVILRCVPISNHLYFYWYRQILGQKVEFLVSFYNNEISEKSEIFDDQFSVERPDGSNFTLKIRSTKLEDSAMYFCASSGTSGKVRYEQYFGPGTRLTVT.

V usage is TRBV28 and J usage is TRBJ2-7; the D gene is possibly TRBD2 (6 bases). V lost 3 bases, J lost 5 bases, and 14 bases lay in between. The CDR3 spans 14 residues. Germline loops: CDR1 MDHEN, CDR2 SYDVKM. The DNA of the CDR3 is TGTGCCAGCAGTTTGGGACCGGGAGAGAACGAGCAGTACTTC. This encodes CASSLGPGENEQYF.

The J gene is TRBJ1-6, the V gene TRBV19; TRBD1 aligns across 11 bases. Germline values: CDR1 LNHDA, CDR2 SQIVND (reference sequence). V lost 5 bases to trimming and J lost 5 bases; unmatched junction nucleotides: 8. The CDR3 runs 17 residues. The CDR3 DNA is TGTGCCAGTAGTTTCAGGACAGGGGGCACCCATAATTCACCCCTCCACTTT. Protein: CASSFRTGGTHNSPLHF.

The CDR3 DNA follows: TGTGCCAGCAGCTTAGCTCAGACTCAAGTGATGTGGTATTTT. This codes for CASSLAQTQVMWYF. The chain joins TRBV7-9 to TRBJ2-3, with D unresolved. CDR1 and CDR2 (germline): SEHNR, FQNEAQ (reference sequence). The CDR3 consists of 14 residues. The ends were cut back, 0 bases at V and 14 bases at J, with 18 bases in the middle. Filled out from reference TRBV7-9 and TRBJ2-3, the complete variable domain reads DTGVSQNPRHKITKRGQNVTFRCDPISEHNRLYWYRQTLGQGPEFLTYFQNEAQLEKSRLLSDRFSAERPKGSFSTLEIQRTEQGDSAMYLCASSLAQTQVMWYFGPGTRLTVL.

The chain couples TRBV2 to TRBJ2-5; 9 bases map to TRBD2. The CDR3 covers 15 residues. Germline loops: CDR1 SNHLY, CDR2 FYNNEI. The V and J ends lost 3 bases and 3 bases, in that order; junction bases with no gene match: 5. The CDR3 coding sequence is TGTGCCAGCAGTGAGACTAGCGGCGGAAAAGAGACCCAGTACTTC. Amino acid sequence: CASSETSGGKETQYF.

The chain carries TRBV6-5 and TRBJ1-2; perhaps TRBD1 as D (6 bases). CDR1 and CDR2 from the germline V gene are MNHEY and SVGAGI. The CDR3 consists of 14 residues. The V end lost 6 bases, the J end lost 1 base, and 12 bases lay between the germline ends. CDR3 in DNA: TGTGCCAGCAGCCGGGACACCGTTAACTATGGCTACACCTTC. Amino acids: CASSRDTVNYGYTF.

The gene calls are TRBV9 and TRBJ1-5; no clear D. Germline-derived CDR1 and CDR2 are SGDLS and YYNGEE. This CDR3 region has 15 residues. The germline V and J ends were trimmed by 2 bases and 4 bases, with 13 bases remaining between them. The CDR3, as DNA: TGTGCCAGCAGCGTCGGATCAGGTCCAAATCAGCCCCAGCATTTT. Translating it yields CASSVGSGPNQPQHF.

This clone appeared once. The rearrangement uses TRBV23-1 and TRBJ2-2; TRBD1 matches 8 bases. TRBV23-1 is classed as an ORF, of uncertain function. CDR3 length: 17 amino acids. V shed 8 bases and J 1 base; nucleotides not matched to a gene: 12. This chain's CDR3 is CASPPGGGQMNTGELFF. For the CDR3, the DNA is TGCGCCAGCCCCCCAGGGGGCGGACAGATGAACACCGGGGAGCTGTTTTTT.

The V and J genes are TRBV7-8 and TRBJ1-1, with a possible D match to TRBD1 (5 bases). Germline CDR1 is SGHVS and CDR2 is FQNEAQ. Trimming took 1 base from V and 6 from J, leaving 15 bases between them. This CDR3 contains 15 residues. The CDR3 loop is CASSLGARDSAEAFF. CDR3 DNA: TGTGCCAGCAGCTTAGGAGCCAGGGATTCCGCTGAAGCTTTCTTT.

V and J are TRBV4-1 and TRBJ2-1; 8 bases match TRBD2. Unmatched junction bases numbered 7, after V lost 2 bases and J lost 7 bases. The CDR3 runs 15 residues. Germline assignment: CDR1 MGHRA and CDR2 YSYEKL. CDR3 amino acids: CASSQPLQRENEQFF. CDR3 coding DNA: TGCGCCAGCAGCCAACCTTTGCAGCGGGAGAATGAGCAGTTCTTC.

The J gene is TRBJ2-7, the V gene TRBV5-1; 8 nucleotides align to TRBD2. The germline gives CDR1 SGHRS, CDR2 YFSETQ. Losses at the gene ends were 0 bases for V and 3 bases for J; bases not matched to a gene: 5. The CDR3 has 15 amino acids. The CDR3 DNA is TGCGCCAGCAGCTTGGACGGGAGGGTCTTCTACGAGCAGTACTTC. It yields the protein CASSLDGRVFYEQYF.

This clone appeared a few times. Here the CDR3 reads CASSTSTDLYEQYF. As DNA, the CDR3 is TGTGCCAGCAGCACCTCGACAGACCTCTACGAGCAGTACTTC. This chain connects TRBV7-9 to TRBJ2-7, with D possibly matching TRBD1 (5 bases). The CDR3 spans 14 residues. V was clipped by 5 bases and J by 3 bases, with 14 bases between them. The germline V gene encodes CDR1 SEHNR and CDR2 FQNEAQ (reference sequence). Drawing the rest from reference TRBV7-9 and TRBJ2-7, the complete variable domain is DTGVSQNPRHKITKRGQNVTFRCDPISEHNRLYWYRQTLGQGPEFLTYFQNEAQLEKSRLLSDRFSAERPKGSFSTLEIQRTEQGDSAMYLCASSTSTDLYEQYFGPGTRLTVT.

Regarding this clone: The sample contains more than one DNA sequence encoding this CDR3. The gene calls are TRBV2 and TRBJ2-3, with D hard to call. Trimming pared 5 bases from V and 2 bases from J, leaving 2 bases between. Germline V lookup: CDR1 SNHLY, CDR2 FYNNEI. This CDR3 has 11 residues. The CDR3 reads CASSYTDTQYF. The CDR3 nucleotides read TGTGCCAGCAGTTACACAGATACGCAGTATTTT. The full variable domain, in which reference TRBV2 and TRBJ2-3 provide the parts outside the CDR3, is EPEVTQTPSHQVTQMGQEVILRCVPISNHLYFYWYRQILGQKVEFLVSFYNNEISEKSEIFDDQFSVERPDGSNFTLKIRSTKLEDSAMYFCASSYTDTQYFGPGTRLTVL.

This clone was picked up a small number of times. One junction end disagrees with the germline gene, perhaps due to a read error. The rearrangement joins TRBV7-9 to TRBJ1-1; unclear D gene. Germline CDR1 reads SEHNR; CDR2 reads FQNEAQ (reference sequence). The CDR3 runs 13 residues. This chain's CDR3 is CASSLASGSLIRF. The CDR3 region has the DNA TGTGCCAGCAGCTTAGCGTCCGGGTCCCTCATACGATTT.

The V call is TRBV18, the J call TRBJ2-5; 9 nucleotides line up with TRBD1. The CDR3 loop spans 15 amino acids. Trimming removed 5 bases from V and 4 bases from J; junction bases left unmatched: 8. Germline V gives CDR1 KGHSH, CDR2 LQKENI. In DNA, the CDR3 is TGTGCCAGCTCATTACAGGGGGCTGGGTCAGAGACCCAGTACTTC. The encoded protein is CASSLQGAGSETQYF.

The V call is TRBV25-1, the J call TRBJ2-1; a possible D gene is TRBD1 (5 bases). The length of the CDR3 is 15 residues. Germline V gene data show CDR1 as MGHDK and CDR2 as SYGVNS. Trimming cost V 2 bases and J 1 base, with 9 bases left between them. The CDR3 reads CASSEVDSSYNEQFF. The DNA of the CDR3 is TGTGCCAGCAGTGAAGTAGACAGTTCCTACAATGAGCAGTTCTTC.

The genes are TRBV5-1 and TRBJ2-6; 8 bases agree with TRBD1. The germline V gene encodes CDR1 SGHRS and CDR2 YFSETQ. The CDR3 totals 15 residues. V shed 4 bases, J shed 4 bases, and the junction held 4 bases outside the gene matches. The CDR3 bases are TGCGCCAGCAGCCCGACAGGGGCCGGGGCCAACGTCCTGACTTTC. It yields the protein CASSPTGAGANVLTF. The full variable domain, its missing parts supplied by reference TRBV5-1 and TRBJ2-6, is KAGVTQTPRYLIKTRGQQVTLSCSPISGHRSVSWYQQTPGQGLQFLFEYFSETQRNKGNFPGRFSGRQFSNSRSEMNVSTLELGDSALYLCASSPTGAGANVLTFGAGSRLTVL.

V is TRBV7-3 and J is TRBJ2-7; TRBD2 might be the D (6 bases). CDR3 size: 16 residues. Germline loops: CDR1 SGHTA, CDR2 FQGTGA. Between the trimmed V and J ends, which lost 3 bases and 3 bases, there was a span of 18 bases. The CDR3 region has the DNA TGTGCCAGCAGCTTGGGTCCCCCCACGGGGGTCTACGAGCAGTACTTC. Protein product: CASSLGPPTGVYEQYF.

V usage is TRBV28 and J usage is TRBJ1-5; D ambiguous. The V gene's germline CDR1 is MDHEN and CDR2 SYDVKM. The V end lost 2 bases, the J end lost 7 bases, and 6 bases lay between the germline ends. The CDR3 runs to 12 residues. As DNA, the CDR3 is TGTGCCAGCAGTTTAATCGGGCAGCCCCAGCATTTT. Translating it yields CASSLIGQPQHF.